One sample yielded the 24 T cell receptor beta chains listed below, sequenced in a study of monozygotic twins with inflammatory bowel disease. TCRdb re-called the 5' RACE reads, yielding one record per CDR3 amino acid sequence without DNA. Here the sample table reports approximately 150,000 distinct CDR3 sequences. Material for sequencing was blood. The receptors stem from a human donor with ulcerative colitis or Crohn's disease, or a healthy co-twin of an affected twin (not recorded which).

CDR3 loop: CASSYWGSTEAFF. J is TRBJ1-1 and V is TRBV6-2 or TRBV6-3. This CDR3 has 13 residues. Germline assignment: CDR1 MNHEY and CDR2 SVGEGT.

The V gene is TRBV5-1, the J gene TRBJ2-2; as DNA is missing, the TRBD2 call by TCRdb cannot be tested. This CDR3 has 16 residues. The germline V gene has CDR1 SGHRS and CDR2 YFSETQ. Here the CDR3 reads CASSLELAGAPGGLFF.

V gene TRBV27 combines with J gene TRBJ1-2; without DNA, the TCRdb call of TRBD1 cannot be checked. The length of the CDR3 is 15 residues. Per the germline V gene, CDR1 is MNHEY and CDR2 is SMNVEV (reference sequence). The CDR3 protein is CASRTLGQGAYGYTF.

The rearrangement joins TRBV15 to TRBJ2-1. Germline-derived CDR1 and CDR2 are LNHNV and YYDKDF (reference sequence). The CDR3 consists of 18 residues. The CDR3 region is CATSRDRNSLGIHNEQFF. Variable domain in full (rest from reference TRBV15 and TRBJ2-1): DAMVIQNPRYQVTQFGKPVTLSCSQTLNHNVMYWYQQKSSQAPKLLFHYYDKDFNNEADTPDNFQSRRPNTSFCFLDIRSPGLGDTAMYLCATSRDRNSLGIHNEQFFGPGTRLTVL.

This sequence joins TRBV5-6 and TRBJ1-3. CDR3 size: 15 residues. Germline V gene lookup returns CDR1 SGHDT and CDR2 YYEEEE. The CDR3 is CASSSGGRVGNTIYF.

The chain is built from TRBV5-1 and TRBJ2-7. In germline, CDR1 is SGHRS, CDR2 YFSETQ. The CDR3 totals 14 residues. CDR3 sequence: CASSLEGGPYEQYF.

The CDR3 here is CASSPRGQGPQHF. The chain links TRBV3-1 to TRBJ1-5; TCRdb outputs TRBD1, but without DNA this stays unchecked. The CDR3 is 13 amino acids. CDR1 LGHDT and CDR2 YNNKEL come from the germline V gene (reference sequence).

This chain joins TRBV20-1 and TRBJ2-7; the D gene TCRdb calls, TRBD2, cannot be checked with no DNA. The CDR3 extends over 13 amino acids. Germline V gives CDR1 DFQATT, CDR2 SNEGSKA (reference sequence). CDR3 in amino acids: CSADRASTYEQYF.

The chain employs TRBV29-1 and TRBJ2-2. CDR1 and CDR2 from the germline V gene are SQVTM and ANQGSEA. The CDR3 length is 14 residues. CDR3: CSVGSPANTGELFF.

The chain couples TRBV4-2 to TRBJ1-2; TCRdb outputs TRBD1, but without DNA this stays unchecked. Germline V gene data show CDR1 as LGHNA and CDR2 as YNFKEQ. There are 19 residues in the CDR3. The CDR3 protein is CASSQDTQLTRGLSYGYTF.

J is TRBJ2-7 and V is TRBV29-1; the D call of TRBD1 rests on TCRdb alone, since no DNA is present to check it. CDR1 is SQVTM and CDR2 is ANQGSEA in the germline V gene. The CDR3 runs 13 residues. This chain's CDR3 is CSVGAGTGYEQYF.

By frequency, this clonotype registers medium-sized. The chain joins TRBV12-3 or TRBV12-4 to TRBJ2-1; checking the TCRdb D call of TRBD1 is not possible without DNA. The CDR3 is 14 residues long. This chain's CDR3 is CASSLAGGPKEQFF.

This chain connects TRBV7-9 to TRBJ2-1. CDR1 and CDR2 from the germline V gene are SEHNR and FQNEAQ (reference sequence). This CDR3 region has 14 residues. The CDR3: CASSSAWGYNEQFF. Together with reference TRBV7-9 and TRBJ2-1, the CDR3 gives the full variable domain: DTGVSQNPRHKITKRGQNVTFRCDPISEHNRLYWYRQTLGQGPEFLTYFQNEAQLEKSRLLSDRFSAERPKGSFSTLEIQRTEQGDSAMYLCASSSAWGYNEQFFGPGTRLTVL.

The chain uses TRBV18 and TRBJ2-7; with no DNA, the TCRdb D assignment of TRBD1 cannot be verified. In germline, CDR1 is KGHSH, CDR2 LQKENI. The CDR3 sequence is 15 residues long. This chain's CDR3 is CASSPWTGGAYEQYF.

The chain uses TRBV5-4 and TRBJ2-3; checking the TCRdb D call of TRBD2 is not possible without DNA. CDR1 SGHNT and CDR2 YYREEE come from the germline V gene (reference sequence). The CDR3 spans 17 residues. Here the CDR3 reads CASSPWTSSLSTDTQYF.

This CDR3 reads CSARAPGTGGLYGYTF. This chain uses TRBV20-1 with TRBJ1-2; there is no DNA to check the TCRdb D call of TRBD1. The germline V gene encodes CDR1 DFQATT and CDR2 SNEGSKA (reference sequence). The length of the CDR3 is 16 residues.

This chain connects TRBV4-1 to TRBJ1-6. The CDR3 has 18 residues. CDR1 is MGHRA, CDR2 YSYEKL, per germline. This chain's CDR3 is CASSQVPLITGKNSPLHF.

The chain uses TRBV6-1 and TRBJ2-3; TCRdb designates TRBD1, a call that cannot be tested without DNA. The V gene's germline CDR1 is MNHNS and CDR2 SASEGT. This CDR3 has 15 amino acids. The CDR3 protein is CASGGSGISTDTQYF.

V usage is TRBV7-2 and J usage is TRBJ1-2; TCRdb designates TRBD1, a call that cannot be tested without DNA. The CDR3 has 15 residues. The germline gives CDR1 SGHTA, CDR2 FQGNSA. CDR3 protein: CASSLGTATNYGYTF.

This chain connects TRBV20-1 to TRBJ2-4; the TRBD2 assignment by TCRdb is unverifiable without DNA. CDR1 and CDR2 from the germline V gene are DFQATT and SNEGSKA (reference sequence). This CDR3 contains 14 residues. The CDR3 spells CSAIQRGGAHIQYF.

The chain carries TRBV11-2 and TRBJ2-3; TCRdb designates TRBD2, a call that cannot be tested without DNA. CDR1 and CDR2 (germline): SGHAT, FQNNGV. CDR3 length: 20 residues. Here the CDR3 reads CASSLDLFRGGAGGLDTQYF. The full variable domain, rest sourced from reference TRBV11-2 and TRBJ2-3, is EAGVAQSPRYKIIEKRQSVAFWCNPISGHATLYWYQQILGQGPKLLIQFQNNGVVDDSQLPKDRFSAERLKGVDSTLKIQPAKLEDSAVYLCASSLDLFRGGAGGLDTQYFGPGTRLTVL.

The genes are TRBV27 and TRBJ2-7. The CDR3 loop spans 13 amino acids. CDR1 and CDR2 from the germline V gene are MNHEY and SMNVEV (reference sequence). CDR3 sequence: CASRTRASYEQYF.

The rearrangement joins TRBV20-1 to TRBJ1-1. CDR1 DFQATT and CDR2 SNEGSKA come from the germline V gene (reference sequence). The length of the CDR3 is 15 residues. CDR3 amino acids: CSANSPEPMNTEAFF.

V usage is TRBV5-3 and J usage is TRBJ1-2; TCRdb calls TRBD1, which cannot be checked without DNA. TRBV5-3 is noted as an ORF with a role that remains uncertain. CDR3 length equals 14 residues. CDR3: CARSLRDRIYGYTF.